These 17 T cell receptor beta chains originate from one sample sequenced in a study of blood T cell repertoires in COVID-19. Here immunoSEQ multiplex PCR was the method, and the copy in TCRdb shows in-frame clones only, minus some. The data hold around 110,000 clones, with roughly four fifths observed a single time. Sequenced material: peripheral blood. Every receptor here comes from a woman aged 70-85 years with acute or convalescent COVID-19.

This clone was seen once. This chain joins TRBV7-6 and TRBJ1-2; 10 bases fit TRBD1. CDR3 size: 16 residues. Looked up from germline, CDR1 is SGHVS and CDR2 is FNYEAQ. The junction had 9 bases not matched to a gene; V was cut back by 4 bases and J by 4 bases. The CDR3 reads CASSYDGRQGAYGYTF. CDR3 nucleotide sequence: TGTGCCAGCAGCTACGATGGGAGACAGGGGGCCTATGGCTACACCTTC. The variable domain in full, with the rest retrieved from reference TRBV7-6 and TRBJ1-2, is GAGVSQSPRYKVTKRGQDVALRCDPISGHVSLYWYRQALGQGPEFLTYFNYEAQQDKSGLPNDRFSAERPEGSISTLTIQRTEQRDSAMYRCASSYDGRQGAYGYTFGSGTRLTVV.

J is TRBJ2-5 and V is TRBV7-9; tentative D call: TRBD1 (6 bases). Per the germline V gene, CDR1 is SEHNR and CDR2 is FQNEAQ (reference sequence). CDR3 length: 15 amino acids. Trimming stripped 3 bases from V and 0 bases from J, with 11 bases between. The CDR3 region is CASSLKQGNQETQYF. CDR3 nucleotides: TGTGCCAGCAGCTTGAAACAGGGTAACCAAGAGACCCAGTACTTC.

Here the CDR3 reads CASSKQGVQETQYF. The CDR3 DNA reads TGTGCCAGCAGCAAACAGGGGGTCCAAGAGACCCAGTACTTC. The chain has TRBV7-2 and TRBJ2-5; 8 bases match TRBD1. Germline V gene data show CDR1 as SGHTA and CDR2 as FQGNSA. The length of the CDR3 is 14 residues. Germline trimming cut 5 bases from V and 1 base from J; bases unmatched to any gene: 3.

This rearrangement joins TRBV6-5 to TRBJ2-7; 8 bases are a match to TRBD1. Trimming took 6 bases from V and 6 from J; bases not matched to a gene: 7. CDR1 and CDR2 from the germline V gene are MNHEY and SVGAGI. The CDR3 covers 13 residues. The CDR3 loop is CASSRAGGSEQYV. The CDR3 DNA reads TGTGCCAGCAGCCGTGCAGGGGGCAGCGAGCAGTACGTC.

This chain links TRBV5-1 with TRBJ2-2; 10 bases are shared with TRBD1. V trimming: 0 bases; J trimming: 4 bases; junction bases outside the gene matches: 6. The CDR3 totals 17 residues. Per germline, CDR1 SGHRS and CDR2 YFSETQ. Here the CDR3 reads CASSLGPRTGGTGELFF. As DNA, the CDR3 is TGCGCCAGCAGCTTGGGGCCCCGGACAGGGGGCACCGGGGAGCTGTTTTTT.

This clone was observed a few times. This chain joins TRBV7-9 and TRBJ1-6; TRBD1 matches 9 bases. The V and J ends lost 5 bases and 9 bases, in that order; junction bases with no gene match: 8. Germline CDR1 is SEHNR and CDR2 is FQNEAQ (reference sequence). The CDR3 has 15 residues. CDR3 sequence reads: CASSPGTGNRSPLHF. The CDR3 DNA follows: TGTGCCAGCAGCCCCGGGACAGGGAACCGTTCACCCCTCCACTTT.

Only a few counts were recorded for this clone. The CDR3 DNA is TGTGCCAGCAGCTTATCCTCCTTACGGACAGGACAGGGGGGCTACACCTTC. Translation: CASSLSSLRTGQGGYTF. The chain links TRBV7-8 to TRBJ1-2; 9 nucleotides align to TRBD1. The V segment lost 2 bases and the J segment 8 bases; nucleotides outside the gene matches: 15. Germline assignment: CDR1 SGHVS and CDR2 FQNEAQ. This CDR3 has 17 amino acids. Full variable domain (missing parts from reference TRBV7-8 and TRBJ1-2): GAGVSQSPRYKVAKRGQDVALRCDPISGHVSLFWYQQALGQGPEFLTYFQNEAQLDKSGLPSDRFFAERPEGSVSTLKIQRTQQEDSAVYLCASSLSSLRTGQGGYTFGSGTRLTVV.

This chain uses TRBV6-5 with TRBJ1-5; TRBD1 aligns across 9 bases. Germline V CDR1 and CDR2: MNHEY, SVGAGI. Losses at the gene ends were 5 bases for V and 1 base for J; bases not matched to a gene: 3. CDR3 length: 15 amino acids. CDR3 DNA sequence: TGTGCCAGCAGTCCCGACAGGGGGAGCAATCAGCCCCAGCATTTT. Translated, it gives CASSPDRGSNQPQHF.

J is TRBJ1-1 and V is TRBV5-1; D is possibly TRBD1 (6 bases). Per the germline V gene, CDR1 is SGHRS and CDR2 is YFSETQ. The CDR3 runs to 15 residues. The V gene lost 5 bases and the J gene lost 0 bases, with 14 bases spanning the gap. As DNA, the CDR3 is TGCGCCAGCAGGATCGGGGGGACATTGAACACTGAAGCTTTCTTT. Translating it yields CASRIGGTLNTEAFF.

The chain has TRBV14 and TRBJ1-2; 9 bases map to TRBD1. The CDR3 extends over 16 amino acids. Germline V lookup: CDR1 SGHDN, CDR2 FVKESK. Trimming cost V 1 base and J 6 bases; bases outside gene matches: 9. For the CDR3, the DNA is TGTGCCAGCAGCCAAGCGCCGCCCGGGACAGGGAATGGCTACACCTTC. Translating it yields CASSQAPPGTGNGYTF.

This clone was detected once. The chain recombines TRBV11-2 with TRBJ2-5, with a tentative D call TRBD1 (7 bases). The CDR3 is 14 amino acids. Germline CDR1 is SGHAT and CDR2 is FQNNGV. The ends were cut back, 6 bases at V and 4 bases at J, with 15 bases in the middle. CDR3 nucleotide sequence: TGTGCCAGCAGTTCACACAGGGGACTAGAGACCCAGTACTTC. Amino acid sequence: CASSSHRGLETQYF.

The chain recombines TRBV6-4 with TRBJ2-6, with a tentative D call TRBD1 (5 bases). With 4 bases removed from V and 0 bases from J, the gap between germline ends came to 10 bases. Germline loops: CDR1 MRHNA, CDR2 SNTAGT. The CDR3 spans 16 residues. In nucleotides, the CDR3 is TGTGCCAGCAGTGCCGAAGGGGACTCTGGGGCCAACGTCCTGACTTTC. Translating it yields CASSAEGDSGANVLTF.

The chain carries TRBV6-5 and TRBJ2-7; D may be TRBD1 (5 bases). Between the trimmed V and J ends, which lost 6 bases and 6 bases, there was a span of 9 bases. Germline V gives CDR1 MNHEY, CDR2 SVGAGI. The CDR3 loop spans 11 amino acids. DNA for the CDR3: TGTGCCAGCAGGACAGTTTCCGAGCAGTACTTC. Protein sequence: CASRTVSEQYF.

The rearrangement joins TRBV4-3 to TRBJ1-6; D uncertain. The V gene's germline CDR1 is LGHNA and CDR2 YSLEER. The CDR3 consists of 17 residues. V was clipped by 2 bases and J by 0 bases, with 11 bases between them. The CDR3 loop is CASSQKEMSSYNSPLHF. CDR3 coding DNA: TGCGCCAGCAGCCAAAAAGAGATGAGCTCCTATAATTCACCCCTCCACTTT.

The chain joins TRBV18 to TRBJ2-7; no clear D gene. V was trimmed by 0 bases and J by 10 bases, leaving 10 bases between them. The germline CDR1 and CDR2 sequences are KGHSH and LQKENI. The CDR3 sequence is 12 residues long. CDR3 bases: TGTGCCAGCTCACCACCTGGCGGTTCCCAGTACGTC. This sequence encodes CASSPPGGSQYV.

The rearrangement links TRBV2 to TRBJ2-3; D might be TRBD1 (6 bases). V shed 8 bases and J shed 5 bases, with 17 bases lying between them. This CDR3 is 14 amino acids long. The germline CDR1 and CDR2 sequences are SNHLY and FYNNEI. CDR3 coding DNA: TGTGCCAGCGATAGGGGGACCAAGGGAGATACGCAGTATTTT. Amino acid sequence: CASDRGTKGDTQYF.

This clone turned up a few times. This chain's CDR3 is CASSTWRGGAFF. CDR3 DNA sequence: TGTGCCAGCAGTACGTGGAGAGGGGGAGCTTTCTTT. This rearrangement joins TRBV6-5 to TRBJ1-1; D perhaps matches TRBD1 (6 bases). CDR3 length: 12 residues. From germline, CDR1 is MNHEY and CDR2 SVGAGI. With 5 bases removed from V and 10 bases from J, the gap between germline ends came to 14 bases.